Below, 20 T cell receptor beta chains from the same sample are listed, as sequenced in a study of early T cells in non-severe SARS-CoV-2 infection (dated by TCRdb to the early 2020s). The receptor library was made with 5' RACE. The sequencer listed for this sample is NextSeq 500. In TCRdb, the public reads were trimmed at Q25 with fastp and aligned with MiXCR, with productive beta chains retained. For every CDR3 protein sequence, its rows merge into one entry that carries the most common genes and DNA. Within this sample are about 35,000 distinct CDR3 sequences, with 5% to 5.5% of them counted one time only. 6% of the sample lies in the top ten. This material consisted of whole blood, taken at baseline. The receptors were gathered from an adult who was a healthcare worker with PCR-confirmed SARS-CoV-2 infection or an uninfected control (not recorded which).

This clonotype was detected a few times. J is TRBJ2-3 and V is TRBV25-1; tentative D call: TRBD2 (5 bases). Germline loops: CDR1 MGHDK, CDR2 SYGVNS. Deletions cut 2 bases from V and 10 bases from J, with 13 bases between. The CDR3 covers 13 residues. DNA for the CDR3: TGTGCCAGCAGTGAACTAAGCGGATCGGCGCAGTATTTT. Translating it yields CASSELSGSAQYF.

This clonotype was seen repeatedly, ten times or more. The V call is TRBV10-3, the J call TRBJ1-5; maybe TRBD1 (5 bases). The CDR3 sequence is 12 residues long. V shed 2 bases and J shed 15 bases, with 14 bases lying between them. From germline, CDR1 is ENHRY and CDR2 SYGVKD. DNA of the CDR3: TGTGCCATCAGTGAGAGAGGGGACGTTGGGCATTTT. It encodes CAISERGDVGHF.

This clonotype was counted at least ten times. The rearrangement uses TRBV27 and TRBJ2-3; TRBD2 matches at 8 bases. The CDR3 has 14 amino acids. The trim removed 7 bases at V and 4 bases at J, leaving 7 bases unmatched. Germline values: CDR1 MNHEY, CDR2 SMNVEV (reference sequence). CDR3 sequence reads: CASNRGGLSDTQYF. As DNA, the CDR3 is TGTGCCAGCAACCGGGGGGGGCTTTCAGATACGCAGTATTTT.

Many counts were recorded for this clonotype. The rearrangement joins TRBV28 to TRBJ2-3; TRBD2 agrees at 8 bases. The CDR3 consists of 16 residues. Trimming at V came to 4 bases and at J to 0 bases, leaving 6 bases not matched to a gene. Germline V CDR1 and CDR2: MDHEN, SYDVKM. CDR3 residues: CASSSPSGFSTDTQYF. CDR3 DNA: TGTGCCAGCAGTTCGCCTAGCGGGTTTAGCACAGATACGCAGTATTTT.

This clonotype was seen ten or more times. The gene calls are TRBV7-8 and TRBJ2-7; TRBD2 might be the D (5 bases). Trimming shortened V by 0 bases and J by 2 bases, and 8 bases separated the two germline ends. The germline CDR1 and CDR2 sequences are SGHVS and FQNEAQ. The CDR3 contains 14 residues. This CDR3 is CASSLARLTYEQYV. CDR3 nucleotide sequence: TGTGCCAGCAGCTTAGCGAGACTAACCTACGAGCAGTACGTC.

This clonotype has a handful of counts. The rearrangement uses TRBV6-5 and TRBJ2-1; 7 positions agree with TRBD2. The V and J ends lost 2 bases and 7 bases, in that order; junction bases with no gene match: 8. This CDR3 region has 15 residues. From germline, CDR1 is MNHEY and CDR2 SVGAGI. The CDR3, as DNA: TGTGCCAGCAGTTACGGTAGCGGGCCTCCGAATGAGCAGTTCTTC. It encodes CASSYGSGPPNEQFF.

This clonotype came up many times. The DNA of the CDR3 is TGTGCCAGCAGTTACCCACAGGTCGGGGCATACAATGAGCAGTTCTTC. It encodes CASSYPQVGAYNEQFF. This chain uses TRBV6-5 with TRBJ2-1; the D gene could be TRBD1 or TRBD2 (5 bases each). Trimming cost V 2 bases and J 4 bases, with 15 bases left between them. CDR1 is MNHEY, CDR2 SVGAGI, per germline. This CDR3 region has 16 residues.

V is TRBV7-9 and J is TRBJ1-1, with unresolved D. CDR3 length equals 15 residues. Per germline, CDR1 SEHNR and CDR2 FQNEAQ (reference sequence). Trimming shortened V by 1 base and J by 3 bases, and 12 bases separated the two germline ends. In nucleotides, the CDR3 is TGTGCCAGCAGCTTAGTTCCAGATGCCTACACTGAAGCTTTCTTT. Translating it yields CASSLVPDAYTEAFF.

This clonotype was picked up many times. The chain recombines TRBV7-2 with TRBJ2-5; 7 bases are shared with TRBD1. This CDR3 has 16 amino acids. Trimming took 2 bases from V and 3 from J; bases not matched to a gene: 9. CDR1 and CDR2 from the germline V gene are SGHTA and FQGNSA. The chain's CDR3 is CASSLSLGTGEETQYF. CDR3 DNA: TGTGCCAGCAGCTTATCGTTGGGTACAGGGGAAGAGACCCAGTACTTC.

At least ten counts were recorded for this clonotype. This rearrangement joins TRBV7-9 to TRBJ1-1, with D possibly being TRBD1 (5 bases). The CDR3 spans 14 residues. Germline CDR1 SEHNR, CDR2 FQNEAQ (reference sequence). V dropped 1 base and J dropped 5 bases, with 11 bases sitting between them. The CDR3 nucleotides are TGTGCCAGCAGCTTAGAGGGACGATCGACTGAAGCTTTCTTT. Its protein is CASSLEGRSTEAFF.

This clonotype was detected many times. The rearrangement uses TRBV10-3 and TRBJ2-7; D uncertain. Trimming took 7 bases from V and 2 from J, leaving 12 bases between them. Germline loops: CDR1 ENHRY, CDR2 SYGVKD. This CDR3 contains 13 residues. CDR3 protein: CAINGVGAYEQYF. CDR3 nucleotide sequence: TGTGCCATCAACGGTGTGGGCGCCTACGAGCAGTACTTC.

The sample holds many counts of this clonotype. V gene TRBV28 combines with J gene TRBJ2-7, with D perhaps matching TRBD1 (6 bases). Germline-derived CDR1 and CDR2 are MDHEN and SYDVKM. Trimming left V 3 bases short and J 4 bases short, with 13 bases between. The CDR3 has 14 residues. This CDR3 is CASSFLDSRYEQYF. In DNA form, the CDR3 reads TGTGCCAGCAGTTTTTTGGACAGCCGATACGAGCAGTACTTC.

This clonotype occurred many times. The chain has TRBV20-1 and TRBJ2-1; D gene uncertain. Germline V gene data show CDR1 as DFQATT and CDR2 as SNEGSKA (reference sequence). This CDR3 spans 13 amino acids. Trimming took 1 base from V and 3 from J, leaving 7 bases between them. The CDR3: CSARAGFYNEQFF. As DNA, the CDR3 is TGCAGTGCTAGAGCGGGTTTCTACAATGAGCAGTTCTTC.

This clonotype has ten or more counts. V usage is TRBV27 and J usage is TRBJ2-2; 10 nucleotides match TRBD2. The CDR3 runs to 17 residues. Unmatched junction bases numbered 6, after V lost 4 bases and J lost 1 base. The germline gives CDR1 MNHEY, CDR2 SMNVEV (reference sequence). CDR3 DNA: TGTGCCAGCAGTTCCCTAGCGGGGGAAATGAACACCGGGGAGCTGTTTTTT. The encoded protein is CASSSLAGEMNTGELFF.

The sample holds many counts of this clonotype. The chain's CDR3 is CASSSTSGRVTDTQYF. The CDR3, as DNA: TGTGCCAGCAGCTCTACTAGCGGGAGGGTTACAGATACGCAGTATTTT. The V call is TRBV7-2, the J call TRBJ2-3; 13 positions agree with TRBD2. J gave up 3 bases and V 4 bases, and 4 bases lay outside the gene matches. The CDR3 runs 16 residues. Germline V CDR1 and CDR2: SGHTA, FQGNSA.

This clonotype was seen repeatedly, ten times or more. This CDR3 reads CASSSGRATEQYV. In nucleotides, the CDR3 is TGTGCCAGCAGCTCGGGACGGGCGACCGAGCAGTACGTC. The chain uses TRBV5-6 and TRBJ2-7; D might be TRBD1 or TRBD2, each matching 5 bases. CDR3 length: 13 residues. Germline V gene data show CDR1 as SGHDT and CDR2 as YYEEEE. Deletions cut 3 bases from V and 6 bases from J, with 13 bases between.

This clonotype was detected ten times or more. The V gene is TRBV28, the J gene TRBJ1-4; the D is unclear. V lost 1 base and J lost 7, with 4 bases in between. Germline CDR1 and CDR2: MDHEN and SYDVKM. The CDR3 covers 12 residues. This CDR3 is CASSLSGEKLFF. In DNA form, the CDR3 reads TGTGCCAGCAGTTTATCGGGTGAAAAACTGTTTTTT.

This clonotype showed up many times. The rearrangement joins TRBV4-1 to TRBJ1-6; D unresolved. From germline, CDR1 is MGHRA and CDR2 YSYEKL. Trimming shortened V by 1 base and J by 7 bases, and 14 bases separated the two germline ends. This CDR3 is 16 amino acids long. Here the CDR3 reads CASSQGPRRLNSPLHF. As DNA, the CDR3 is TGCGCCAGCAGCCAAGGCCCGAGACGGCTAAATTCACCCCTCCACTTT.

This clonotype came up many times. J is TRBJ1-1 and V is TRBV29-1, with 8 bases aligning to TRBD1. The CDR3 contains 15 residues. Per germline, CDR1 SQVTM and CDR2 ANQGSEA. V dropped 4 bases and J dropped 0; count of bases not matched to a gene: 7. CDR3 sequence: CSVVFRGRMNTEAFF. The CDR3 nucleotides read TGCAGCGTTGTCTTCAGGGGGCGGATGAACACTGAAGCTTTCTTT.

This clonotype has just a few counts. This sequence joins TRBV7-8 and TRBJ2-1; 9 bases agree with TRBD2. Looked up from germline, CDR1 is SGHVS and CDR2 is FQNEAQ. The ends lost 2 bases at V and 4 bases at J; junction bases unmatched: 15. CDR3 length: 19 amino acids. In DNA, the CDR3 is TGTGCCAGCAGCTTACCCCTTACCGGCGGGAGGGGGGTTTACAATGAGCAGTTCTTC. Protein: CASSLPLTGGRGVYNEQFF.